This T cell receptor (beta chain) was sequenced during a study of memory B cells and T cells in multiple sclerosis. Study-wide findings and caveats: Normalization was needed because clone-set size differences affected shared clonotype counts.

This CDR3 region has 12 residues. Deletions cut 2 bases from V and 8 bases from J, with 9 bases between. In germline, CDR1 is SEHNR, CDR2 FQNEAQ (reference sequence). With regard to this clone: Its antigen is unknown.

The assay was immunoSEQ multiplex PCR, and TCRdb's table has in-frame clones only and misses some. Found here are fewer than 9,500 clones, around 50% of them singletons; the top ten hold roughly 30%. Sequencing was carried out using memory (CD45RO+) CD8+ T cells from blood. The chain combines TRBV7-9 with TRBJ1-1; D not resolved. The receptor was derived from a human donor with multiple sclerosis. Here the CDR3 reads CASSLSAGEAFF. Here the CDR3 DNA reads TGTGCCAGCAGCTTATCAGCAGGCGAAGCTTTCTTT.